The 23 T cell receptor beta chains in this list originate from one sample, sequenced in a study of graft-versus-host responses after intestinal transplantation. TCRdb's table, derived via immunoSEQ multiplex PCR, lists solely in-frame clones and lacks some. In the table there are 15,000 to 20,000 clones, 90% of which are singletons. This specimen consisted of PBMCs, obtained about 350 days after transplant. The receptors come from a human patient who received an intestinal transplant, so some T cells may come from the graft donor.

J is TRBJ1-2 and V is TRBV2; D remains unclear. From germline, CDR1 is SNHLY and CDR2 FYNNEI. V was trimmed by 4 bases and J by 3 bases, leaving 9 bases between them. The CDR3 extends over 13 amino acids. The DNA for the CDR3 is TGTGCCAGCAGTGTTCAAAGGGACTATGGCTACACCTTC. The encoded protein is CASSVQRDYGYTF.

This chain connects TRBV10-2 to TRBJ2-1; D gene uncertain. The CDR3 loop spans 14 amino acids. Trimming left V 0 bases short and J 9 bases short, with 12 bases between. Germline loops: CDR1 WSHSY, CDR2 SAAADI. The CDR3 reads CASSESIVLGEQFF. In DNA form, the CDR3 reads TGCGCCAGCAGTGAGTCGATAGTGTTGGGTGAGCAGTTCTTC.

The V and J genes are TRBV2 and TRBJ2-1, with D unclear. The CDR3 is 14 residues long. Per germline, CDR1 SNHLY and CDR2 FYNNEI. V was shortened by 0 bases and J by 9 bases, with 12 bases between the two germline ends. The CDR3 sequence: CASSEAVEVAEQFF. The CDR3 coding sequence is TGTGCCAGCAGTGAAGCAGTGGAAGTAGCTGAGCAGTTCTTC.

DNA for the CDR3: TGTGCCATCAGTGAGTCGATGGGACAGGGGGCAGTTATCAGCAATCAGCCCCAGCATTTT. Its translation is CAISESMGQGAVISNQPQHF. The V gene is TRBV10-3, the J gene TRBJ1-5; 12 nucleotides agree with TRBD1. CDR1 ENHRY and CDR2 SYGVKD come from the germline V gene. The CDR3 is 20 amino acids. V shed 0 bases and J 1 base; nucleotides not matched to a gene: 10.

This clone was found a few times. This chain links TRBV6-4 with TRBJ2-1; 13 nucleotides align to TRBD2. CDR1 and CDR2 from the germline V gene are MRHNA and SNTAGT. The CDR3 consists of 15 residues. V shed 6 bases, J shed 8 bases, and the junction held 7 bases outside the gene matches. In DNA form, the CDR3 reads TGTGCCAGCAGCGCCGGGACTAGCGGGATGGATGAGCAGTTCTTC. Translating gives CASSAGTSGMDEQFF.

The V and J genes are TRBV19 and TRBJ1-2; 9 bases are a match to TRBD1. V lost 5 bases and J lost 4; bases outside the gene matches: 5. Germline V gene lookup returns CDR1 LNHDA and CDR2 SQIVND (reference sequence). The CDR3 extends over 14 amino acids. CDR3 in amino acids: CASSSRDRAYGYTF. CDR3 in DNA: TGTGCCAGTAGTTCTCGGGACAGGGCCTATGGCTACACCTTC.

This chain connects TRBV25-1 to TRBJ1-6; 7 positions match TRBD1. This CDR3 has 15 amino acids. CDR1 and CDR2 (germline): MGHDK, SYGVNS. Trimming at V came to 6 bases and at J to 3 bases, leaving 5 bases not matched to a gene. The DNA of the CDR3 is TGTGCCAGCAGACCCAGGGGGTTCTATAATTCACCCCTCCACTTT. This encodes CASRPRGFYNSPLHF.

In its sample, this clone was seen a few times. This chain links TRBV4-1 with TRBJ1-5, with D uncertain. Trimming pared 1 base from V and 5 bases from J, leaving 6 bases between. The CDR3 consists of 13 residues. The germline CDR1 and CDR2 sequences are MGHRA and YSYEKL. The CDR3 region has the DNA TGCGCCAGCAGCCAAGGCGGGGATCAGCCCCAGCATTTT. This translates into CASSQGGDQPQHF.

The J gene is TRBJ2-3, the V gene TRBV4-1; D unclear. Germline V gene lookup returns CDR1 MGHRA and CDR2 YSYEKL. Trimming cost V 4 bases and J 2 bases, with 13 bases left between them. CDR3 length: 15 residues. The CDR3 nucleotides are TGCGCCAGCAGCCGAATCGCCGTATCCACAGATACGCAGTATTTT. It is translated as CASSRIAVSTDTQYF.

The rearrangement uses TRBV6-5 and TRBJ1-1, with D possibly matching TRBD1 (5 bases). The CDR3 spans 14 residues. Germline V CDR1 and CDR2: MNHEY, SVGAGI. V lost 2 bases, J lost 4 bases, and 11 bases lay in between. CDR3 sequence: CASSYTRDPTEAFF. The DNA of the CDR3 is TGTGCCAGCAGTTACACGCGGGACCCCACTGAAGCTTTCTTT.

The genes are TRBV27 and TRBJ2-7; 8 bases line up with TRBD2. The V and J ends lost 6 bases and 4 bases, in that order; junction bases with no gene match: 14. The CDR3 length is 16 residues. Germline lookup yields CDR1 MNHEY and CDR2 SMNVEV (reference sequence). DNA of the CDR3: TGTGCCAGCAGCCAGAGCGGGAGCGGGAGATCTTACGAGCAGTACTTC. As protein: CASSQSGSGRSYEQYF.

The rearrangement joins TRBV6-1 to TRBJ2-7; D might be TRBD1 (5 bases). The CDR3 has 15 residues. V shed 2 bases and J shed 3 bases, with 14 bases lying between them. CDR1 MNHNS and CDR2 SASEGT come from the germline V gene. The CDR3 region is CASSELAGLSYEQYF. The CDR3 DNA sequence: TGTGCCAGCAGTGAATTAGCAGGGCTAAGCTACGAGCAGTACTTC.

V is TRBV4-1 and J is TRBJ2-7, with a weak D call TRBD2 (6 bases). Germline lookup yields CDR1 MGHRA and CDR2 YSYEKL. The V end was cut by 0 bases, the J end by 0 bases, with 12 bases between. The CDR3 spans 16 residues. The CDR3 DNA reads TGCGCCAGCAGCCAAGATCTAGCGATCCGCTCCTACGAGCAGTACTTC. Translating gives CASSQDLAIRSYEQYF.

The chain combines TRBV5-4 with TRBJ2-3, with 12 bases fitting TRBD2. This CDR3 contains 15 residues. The trim removed 4 bases at V and 3 bases at J, leaving 3 bases unmatched. Germline V gene data show CDR1 as SGHNT and CDR2 as YYREEE (reference sequence). CDR3 nucleotides: TGTGCCAGCAGCCCCGGGACTAGCGGGACAGATACGCAGTATTTT. This sequence encodes CASSPGTSGTDTQYF.

The chain employs TRBV9 and TRBJ2-7; D gene uncertain. The germline CDR1 and CDR2 sequences are SGDLS and YYNGEE. V lost 0 bases and J lost 2, with 12 bases in between. The CDR3 spans 15 residues. CDR3 residues: CASSVDPVSPYEQYF. The DNA of the CDR3 is TGTGCCAGCAGCGTAGACCCGGTTAGTCCCTACGAGCAGTACTTC.

V and J are TRBV7-2 and TRBJ1-2, with a weak D call TRBD1 (6 bases). The CDR3 has 15 residues. Germline CDR1 and CDR2: SGHTA and FQGNSA. V was trimmed by 5 bases and J by 6 bases, leaving 19 bases between them. The CDR3 is CASSQISGGKDGYTF. The CDR3 bases are TGTGCCAGCAGCCAAATATCGGGGGGCAAAGATGGCTACACCTTC. The variable domain in full, completed from reference TRBV7-2 and TRBJ1-2, reads GAGVSQSPSNKVTEKGKDVELRCDPISGHTALYWYRQSLGQGLEFLIYFQGNSAPDKSGLPSDRFSAERTGGSVSTLTIQRTQQEDSAVYLCASSQISGGKDGYTFGSGTRLTVV.

The V gene is TRBV4-1, the J gene TRBJ2-5; D is unclear. Trimming removed 0 bases at V and 7 bases at J, with 6 bases between. Germline-derived CDR1 and CDR2 are MGHRA and YSYEKL. This CDR3 contains 12 residues. CDR3 DNA sequence: TGCGCCAGCAGCCAAGAGATGGGGACCCAGTACTTC. Amino acid sequence: CASSQEMGTQYF.

The J gene is TRBJ2-5, the V gene TRBV6-6; D tentatively reads TRBD1 or TRBD2 (6 bases each). The length of the CDR3 is 15 residues. Germline-derived CDR1 and CDR2 are MNHNY and SVGAGI (reference sequence). V was pared by 2 bases and J by 2 bases, with 12 bases between. The CDR3 region has the DNA TGTGCCAGCAGTTACCTAGGGGGGCCTCAAGAGACCCAGTACTTC. Translating it yields CASSYLGGPQETQYF.

The rearrangement uses TRBV6-1 and TRBJ2-7; D is possibly TRBD1 (6 bases). This CDR3 region has 14 residues. CDR1 and CDR2 (germline): MNHNS, SASEGT. V lost 9 bases and J 1 base, leaving 16 bases between the germline ends. The CDR3: CASKVPGTSYEQYF. As DNA, the CDR3 is TGTGCCAGTAAAGTACCCGGGACATCCTACGAGCAGTACTTC.

The chain couples TRBV6-5 to TRBJ1-1, with D unclear. V was trimmed by 7 bases and J by 4 bases, leaving 13 bases between them. CDR1 is MNHEY and CDR2 is SVGAGI in the germline V gene. The CDR3 totals 13 residues. The CDR3 nucleotides read TGTGCCAGCACCCTACGGGGTGGCACTGAAGCTTTCTTT. As protein: CASTLRGGTEAFF.

The chain joins TRBV5-1 to TRBJ2-7, with 10 bases aligning to TRBD1. This CDR3 is built from 14 residues. V lost 5 bases and J lost 0; bases outside the gene matches: 2. Germline V gene sequence: CDR1 SGHRS, CDR2 YFSETQ. This CDR3 reads CASRGQGPSYEQYF. CDR3 in DNA: TGCGCCAGCAGGGGACAGGGGCCCTCCTACGAGCAGTACTTC. Full variable domain (remainder filled in from reference TRBV5-1 and TRBJ2-7): KAGVTQTPRYLIKTRGQQVTLSCSPISGHRSVSWYQQTPGQGLQFLFEYFSETQRNKGNFPGRFSGRQFSNSRSEMNVSTLELGDSALYLCASRGQGPSYEQYFGPGTRLTVT.

The J gene is TRBJ2-5, the V gene TRBV29-1; TRBD1 agrees at 8 bases. The V and J ends lost 3 bases and 4 bases, in that order; junction bases with no gene match: 4. Germline V CDR1 and CDR2: SQVTM, ANQGSEA. The CDR3 has 13 amino acids. In DNA, the CDR3 is TGCAGCGTTGACAGAACAGGGGGAGAGACCCAGTACTTC. Translated: CSVDRTGGETQYF.

This sequence joins TRBV19 and TRBJ1-3; TRBD1 matches at 9 bases. Germline V lookup: CDR1 LNHDA, CDR2 SQIVND (reference sequence). This CDR3 comprises 13 residues. Trimming cost V 8 bases and J 2 bases; bases outside gene matches: 1. CDR3 nucleotides: TGTGCCAGTGGACAGGGGCCTGGAAACACCATATATTTT. This sequence encodes CASGQGPGNTIYF.